This T cell receptor (beta chain) was recovered during a study of cytomegalovirus exposure and HLA in healthy donors. 13 Jbeta primers and 60 Vbeta primers were used for the PCR. Repertoires were generated with immunoSEQ multiplex PCR, while TCRdb's copy carries only in-frame clones and drops some. The sample lists over 150,000 clones; around 80% were seen once. The TCR comes from a male donor in good health and CMV-seronegative. The sample consisted of PBMCs.

This CDR3 reads CASSWTPDNSPLHF. CDR3 DNA sequence: TGTGCCAGCAGCTGGACACCGGATAATTCACCCCTCCACTTT. The rearrangement uses TRBV27 and TRBJ1-6, with D maybe TRBD1 (5 bases). The germline V gene has CDR1 MNHEY and CDR2 SMNVEV (reference sequence). V was cut by 6 bases and J by 5 bases, with 11 bases left in between. CDR3 length equals 14 residues.